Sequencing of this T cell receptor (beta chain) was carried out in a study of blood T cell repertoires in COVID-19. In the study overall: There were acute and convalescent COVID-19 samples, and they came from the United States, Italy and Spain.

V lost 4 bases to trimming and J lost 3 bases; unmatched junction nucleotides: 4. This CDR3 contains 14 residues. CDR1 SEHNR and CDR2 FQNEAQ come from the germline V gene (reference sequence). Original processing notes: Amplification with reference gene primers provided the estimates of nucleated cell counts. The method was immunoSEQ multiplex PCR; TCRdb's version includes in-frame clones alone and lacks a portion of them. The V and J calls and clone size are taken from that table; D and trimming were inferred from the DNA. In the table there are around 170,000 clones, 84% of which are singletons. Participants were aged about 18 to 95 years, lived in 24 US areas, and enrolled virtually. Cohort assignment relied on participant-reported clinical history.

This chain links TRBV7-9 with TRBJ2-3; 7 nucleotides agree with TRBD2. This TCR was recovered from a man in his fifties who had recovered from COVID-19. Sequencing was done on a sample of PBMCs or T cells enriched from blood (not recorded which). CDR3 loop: CASSYVSGTDTQYF. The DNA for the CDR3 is TGTGCCAGCAGCTACGTTAGCGGGACAGATACGCAGTATTTT.